Following are 8 T cell receptor beta chains from one sample sequenced in a study of blood T cell repertoires in COVID-19. Profiled with immunoSEQ multiplex PCR; TCRdb holds only in-frame clones, not every one. The table includes about 120,000 clones, 85% to 90% detected once. Input material: peripheral blood. Every receptor here comes from a woman in her sixties or seventies with acute or convalescent COVID-19.

V gene TRBV2 combines with J gene TRBJ2-7; D is unresolved. There are 11 residues in the CDR3. CDR1 is SNHLY, CDR2 FYNNEI, per germline. V was pared by 6 bases and J by 1 base, with 4 bases between. CDR3 DNA: TGTGCCAGCAGGACTTCCTACGAGCAGTACTTC. It encodes CASRTSYEQYF.

The chain carries TRBV5-3 and TRBJ1-5, with TRBD1 matching 9 bases. TRBV5-3 is recorded as an ORF, its role being uncertain. V lost 6 bases to trimming and J lost 5 bases; unmatched junction nucleotides: 9. The CDR3 extends over 15 amino acids. The DNA of the CDR3 is TGTGCCAGAACCCCGTTGGGACAGGGCGATCAGCCCCAGCATTTT. It is translated as CARTPLGQGDQPQHF.

This chain uses TRBV10-3 with TRBJ1-1, with TRBD1 identical over 9 bases. With V trimmed by 2 bases and J by 2 bases, 9 bases remained unmatched. The germline V gene encodes CDR1 ENHRY and CDR2 SYGVKD. This CDR3 is 17 amino acids long. The CDR3 DNA sequence: TGTGCCATCAGTGAGAGACTTTGGGGACAGGGAAACACTGAAGCTTTCTTT. It translates to CAISERLWGQGNTEAFF.

This clone was detected only once. At the DNA level, this CDR3 is encoded by other sequences in the same sample as well. The rearrangement links TRBV6-1 to TRBJ2-3; D unresolved. Germline loops: CDR1 MNHNS, CDR2 SASEGT. The ends were cut back, 1 base at V and 2 bases at J, with 7 bases in the middle. CDR3 length equals 14 residues. In nucleotides, the CDR3 is TGTGCCAGCAGTGAAGGAGGTAACACAGATACGCAGTATTTT. It translates to CASSEGGNTDTQYF.

V usage is TRBV5-1 and J usage is TRBJ1-2; maybe TRBD1 (6 bases). Germline CDR1 is SGHRS and CDR2 is YFSETQ. The CDR3 sequence is 15 residues long. V gave up 0 bases and J gave up 7 bases, with 16 bases separating them. This CDR3 reads CASSLAPPQGRGYTF. Written as DNA, the CDR3 is TGCGCCAGCAGCTTGGCCCCCCCACAGGGACGTGGCTACACCTTC.

A few counts support this clone. The chain employs TRBV5-1 and TRBJ1-1; the match to TRBD1 covers 8 bases. Germline V gene data show CDR1 as SGHRS and CDR2 as YFSETQ. V trimming: 4 bases; J trimming: 1 base; junction bases outside the gene matches: 3. This CDR3 is built from 14 residues. The CDR3: CASSPGQANTEAFF. CDR3 bases: TGCGCCAGCAGCCCGGGACAGGCGAACACTGAAGCTTTCTTT.

V is TRBV11-2 and J is TRBJ1-6, with D perhaps matching TRBD1 (6 bases). The germline V gene encodes CDR1 SGHAT and CDR2 FQNNGV. This CDR3 region has 15 residues. The V and J ends lost 2 bases and 4 bases respectively, with 9 bases between them. The chain's CDR3 is CASSLNGQYNSPLHF. For the CDR3, the DNA is TGTGCCAGCAGCTTAAATGGACAGTATAATTCACCCCTCCACTTT.

V usage is TRBV6-6 and J usage is TRBJ1-3; tentative D call: TRBD1 (6 bases). Germline loops: CDR1 MNHNY, CDR2 SVGAGI (reference sequence). There are 14 residues in the CDR3. V lost 6 bases and J lost 4, with 13 bases in between. The DNA of the CDR3 is TGTGCCAGCAGCCAACAGGGTGGGGGAAACACCATATATTTT. It specifies CASSQQGGGNTIYF.